The clone carrying this T cell receptor beta chain was counted ten times or more. Its cognate antigen is unknown. These data originate in a study of response to subunit inactivated influenza vaccine. Study-wide findings and caveats: The authors suggested that every seasonal influenza vaccination recruits few new T cells.

CDR1 SQVTM and CDR2 ANQGSEA come from the germline V gene. The V gene lost 6 bases and the J gene lost 8 bases, with 17 bases spanning the gap. CDR3 length equals 13 residues. A single record per CDR3 protein comes from TCRdb applying MiXCR to the RT-PCR reads. The sample shows about 650,000 distinct CDR3 sequences, 14% of them seen only once. This sample comprised PBMCs from blood, obtained around 15 days before vaccination. This sequence originates from a man between 45 and 60 years old who received an inactivated influenza vaccine. This rearrangement joins TRBV29-1 to TRBJ2-1; D is perhaps TRBD2 (7 bases). The chain's CDR3 is CSVPGGRGYEQFF. In DNA, the CDR3 is TGCAGCGTCCCGGGGGGCCGAGGCTATGAGCAGTTCTTC.